This record looks at one T cell receptor beta chain sequence and its context. Within the sample, other DNA sequences also encode this same CDR3. Germline CDR1 and CDR2: SNHLY and FYNNEI. Trimming pared 4 bases from V and 1 base from J, leaving 7 bases between. This CDR3 comprises 13 residues. As originally analysed: Scientists estimated how many nucleated cells there were by amplifying reference gene primers. Sequencing was performed with immunoSEQ multiplex PCR; in TCRdb, only in-frame clones are kept and a portion is missing. D and trimming were read from the DNA, whereas the V and J calls and clone size are those reported in that table. This table holds roughly 150,000 clones, about four fifths found once. The data were obtained in a study of blood T cell repertoires in COVID-19. Study as a whole: T cells, B-cell-depleted T cells, or PBMCs provided the cDNA or gDNA that served as material.

Sequencing was done on a sample of peripheral blood. The rearrangement uses TRBV2 and TRBJ1-1; weak D call: TRBD1 (5 bases). The source is a woman at least 80 years old with active or convalescent COVID-19. The CDR3 nucleotides read TGTGCCAGCAGTGCCGACAGGAACACTGAAGCTTTCTTT. The encoded protein is CASSADRNTEAFF.